This T cell receptor beta chain was obtained from a study of blood T cells in healthy people across ages. V trimming: 4 bases; J trimming: 3 bases; junction bases outside the gene matches: 7. CDR1 and CDR2 from the germline V gene are MNHEY and SVGAGI. This CDR3 has 16 residues. It was with a sample-barcoded 5' primer and a J-beta primer mix that a second PCR of roughly 7 to 12 cycles was run. TCRdb redid the calling of the 5' RACE reads with MiXCR, one entry per CDR3 protein. The table shows some 760,000 distinct CDR3 sequences, with 20% to 30% occurring only once. The sample was also reused in another study, on T cells of mothers and their children.

The sequenced material came from blood. The receptor was derived from a boy between 10 and 17 years old in good health. The chain recombines TRBV6-5 with TRBJ2-1; TRBD1 agrees at 9 bases. CDR3 region: CASSLDRGQGYNEQFF. DNA of the CDR3: TGTGCCAGCAGTTTGGATCGGGGACAGGGCTACAATGAGCAGTTCTTC.